The 21 T cell receptor beta chains in this list originate from one sample, sequenced in a study of T cell responses to AZD1222 COVID-19 vaccine. Sequenced by immunoSEQ multiplex PCR; TCRdb stores in-frame clones only, minus some. The table has approximately 130,000 clones, around 83% seen once. Here the sequenced sample was peripheral blood, taken 28 days after the second AZD1222 dose. The receptors come from an adult who received the AZD1222 COVID-19 vaccine.

This rearrangement joins TRBV6-6 to TRBJ2-3; TRBD2 aligns across 7 bases. Unmatched junction bases numbered 13, after V lost 5 bases and J lost 2 bases. The CDR3 is made up of 17 amino acids. CDR1 is MNHNY and CDR2 is SVGAGI in the germline V gene (reference sequence). The CDR3 DNA reads as TGTGCCAGCAGTCTAAATCTAGGCGGGGGTTTCACAGATACGCAGTATTTT. It specifies CASSLNLGGGFTDTQYF.

This clone occurred many times. The chain recombines TRBV7-9 with TRBJ1-2, with D hard to call. CDR1 and CDR2 (germline): SEHNR, FQNEAQ (reference sequence). V shed 1 base and J shed 8 bases, with 11 bases lying between them. The CDR3 loop spans 13 amino acids. The CDR3 protein is CASSLEGIDGYTF. DNA of the CDR3: TGTGCCAGCAGCTTAGAGGGAATCGACGGCTACACCTTC. The whole variable domain, remainder taken from reference TRBV7-9 and TRBJ1-2, is DTGVSQNPRHKITKRGQNVTFRCDPISEHNRLYWYRQTLGQGPEFLTYFQNEAQLEKSRLLSDRFSAERPKGSFSTLEIQRTEQGDSAMYLCASSLEGIDGYTFGSGTRLTVV.

The chain links TRBV6-2 or TRBV6-3 to TRBJ1-5; 11 nucleotides match TRBD1. The CDR3 sequence is 16 residues long. After removal of 5 bases from V and 1 base from J, the junction contained 4 bases not matched to a gene. Germline assignment: CDR1 MNHEY and CDR2 SVGEGT. CDR3 DNA sequence: TGTGCCAGCAGTGGGACAGGGGGGCAAAGCAATCAGCCCCAGCATTTT. Its translation is CASSGTGGQSNQPQHF.

The rearrangement links TRBV6-6 to TRBJ1-6; the D gene is possibly TRBD1 (5 bases). The ends were cut back, 7 bases at V and 7 bases at J, with 8 bases in the middle. The germline V gene has CDR1 MNHNY and CDR2 SVGAGI (reference sequence). The CDR3 is 12 residues long. This CDR3 reads CASTEGNSPLHF. For the CDR3, the DNA is TGTGCCAGCACCGAGGGGAATTCACCCCTCCACTTT.

CDR3 sequence (DNA): TGTGCCAGCAGCTTACGGACAGGGGTTTACAATGAGCAGTTCTTC. Its protein product is CASSLRTGVYNEQFF. The chain has TRBV7-2 and TRBJ2-1; 9 positions agree with TRBD1. This CDR3 region has 15 residues. Trimming took 2 bases from V and 4 from J; bases not matched to a gene: 3. The germline gives CDR1 SGHTA, CDR2 FQGNSA.

The chain's CDR3 is CASSLLDSGLSEQFF. The CDR3 DNA is TGTGCCAGCAGCTTGCTGGACTCGGGTTTGAGTGAGCAGTTCTTC. The chain carries TRBV5-6 and TRBJ2-1; TRBD2 is a possible D gene (5 bases). The CDR3 is 15 residues long. CDR1 is SGHDT, CDR2 YYEEEE, per germline. Trimming cost V 1 base and J 9 bases, with 17 bases left between them.

The rearrangement uses TRBV6-4 and TRBJ1-2; 9 bases align to TRBD1. The V segment lost 5 bases and the J segment 9 bases; nucleotides outside the gene matches: 7. CDR3 size: 13 residues. The V gene's germline CDR1 is MRHNA and CDR2 SNTAGT. CDR3 sequence (DNA): TGTGCCAGCAGTCCGACAGGGGGTTTTAGCTACACCTTC. This gives the protein CASSPTGGFSYTF.

This chain connects TRBV19 to TRBJ1-2; D may be TRBD1 (5 bases). V lost 4 bases and J 3 bases, leaving 18 bases between the germline ends. The CDR3 spans 16 residues. Germline V gene lookup returns CDR1 LNHDA and CDR2 SQIVND (reference sequence). CDR3 sequence: CASSTLRGLRDYGYTF. CDR3 nucleotide sequence: TGTGCCAGTAGTACCCTCCGGGGCCTTAGGGACTATGGCTACACCTTC.

The chain uses TRBV4-3 and TRBJ2-6, with TRBD1 matching over 7 bases. CDR3 size: 21 residues. J lost 1 base, V lost 0 bases, and 15 bases had no gene match. Germline V gives CDR1 LGHNA, CDR2 YSLEER. The CDR3 sequence: CASSQERPGGTATSGANVLTF. As DNA, the CDR3 is TGCGCCAGCAGCCAAGAAAGACCAGGGGGAACCGCTACTTCTGGGGCCAACGTCCTGACTTTC.

J is TRBJ2-2 and V is TRBV9, with TRBD2 identical over 9 bases. After removal of 4 bases from V and 2 bases from J, the junction contained 9 bases not matched to a gene. Looked up from germline, CDR1 is SGDLS and CDR2 is YYNGEE. The CDR3 runs to 17 residues. CDR3 region: CASSTQAGGPNTGELFF. The CDR3 coding sequence is TGTGCCAGCAGCACCCAAGCGGGGGGCCCCAACACCGGGGAGCTGTTTTTT.

This chain uses TRBV5-1 with TRBJ1-3; no clear D gene. V was shortened by 6 bases and J by 0 bases, with 13 bases between the two germline ends. The CDR3 totals 15 residues. CDR1 and CDR2 from the germline V gene are SGHRS and YFSETQ. This CDR3 is CASKATILSGNTIYF. The CDR3 DNA follows: TGCGCCAGCAAGGCTACCATTCTCTCTGGAAACACCATATATTTT.

The chain is built from TRBV29-1 and TRBJ1-2; D might be TRBD1 (5 bases). From germline, CDR1 is SQVTM and CDR2 ANQGSEA. This CDR3 spans 13 amino acids. Deletions cut 3 bases from V and 0 bases from J, with 8 bases between. In nucleotides, the CDR3 is TGCAGCGTTGATCAGACAGCTAACTATGGCTACACCTTC. Amino acids: CSVDQTANYGYTF.

The CDR3 loop is CASSQDMSSGSPLHF. Here the CDR3 DNA reads TGTGCCAGCAGCCAAGATATGTCGTCAGGTTCACCCCTCCACTTT. V usage is TRBV4-2 and J usage is TRBJ1-6; no reliable D call. The CDR3 length is 15 residues. The V gene's germline CDR1 is LGHNA and CDR2 YNFKEQ. The V and J ends lost 0 bases and 9 bases respectively, with 12 bases between them.

V and J are TRBV9 and TRBJ2-2; 9 bases are a match to TRBD1. Germline lookup yields CDR1 SGDLS and CDR2 YYNGEE. The trim removed 5 bases at V and 8 bases at J, leaving 4 bases unmatched. This CDR3 is 13 amino acids long. DNA for the CDR3: TGTGCCAGCAGGGACAGGGGCTCTGGGGAGCTGTTTTTT. Its translation: CASRDRGSGELFF.

V is TRBV18 and J is TRBJ2-7, with TRBD1 as a possible D gene (5 bases). The V end lost 3 bases, the J end lost 5 bases, and 14 bases lay between the germline ends. CDR3 length: 14 residues. From germline, CDR1 is KGHSH and CDR2 LQKENI. CDR3 residues: CASSPPSRGHEQYF. Here the CDR3 DNA reads TGTGCCAGCTCACCCCCCTCAAGGGGCCACGAGCAGTACTTC.

The V gene is TRBV12-3 or TRBV12-4, the J gene TRBJ2-3; D ambiguous. Trimming pared 6 bases from V and 4 bases from J, leaving 8 bases between. The CDR3 consists of 12 residues. CDR3 amino acids: CASRTYPDTQYF. In nucleotides, the CDR3 is TGTGCCAGCAGAACGTATCCAGATACGCAGTATTTT.

The chain couples TRBV7-9 to TRBJ1-3, with D tentatively TRBD1 (5 bases). CDR3 length: 16 amino acids. Germline V gene data show CDR1 as SEHNR and CDR2 as FQNEAQ (reference sequence). Trimming took 4 bases from V and 4 from J, leaving 17 bases between them. In DNA form, the CDR3 reads TGTGCCAGCAGCTCCCCCGTCAGGGAACCCGGAAACACCATATATTTT. Translated, it gives CASSSPVREPGNTIYF.

This clone was detected only a few times. The CDR3 here is CAWRPSGGYEQYF. As DNA, the CDR3 is TGTGCCTGGCGGCCCAGCGGGGGATACGAGCAGTACTTC. The chain links TRBV28 to TRBJ2-7; 8 bases are shared with TRBD2. The CDR3 sequence is 13 residues long. Germline-derived CDR1 and CDR2 are MDHEN and SYDVKM. The junction had 10 bases not matched to a gene; V was cut back by 11 bases and J by 4 bases.

V is TRBV5-8 and J is TRBJ1-1, with 9 bases lining up with TRBD1. Germline CDR1 and CDR2: SGHTS and YDEGEE. This CDR3 has 15 amino acids. V lost 4 bases to trimming and J lost 4 bases; unmatched junction nucleotides: 8. The CDR3 DNA reads TGTGCCAGCAGCCGGACAGGGGTATTGAGCACTGAAGCTTTCTTT. Translating gives CASSRTGVLSTEAFF. The full variable domain, its missing parts supplied by reference TRBV5-8 and TRBJ1-1, is EAGVTQSPTHLIKTRGQQATLRCSPISGHTSVYWYQQALGLGLQFLLWYDEGEERNRGNFPPRFSGRQFPNYSSELNVNALELEDSALYLCASSRTGVLSTEAFFGQGTRLTVV.

The chain employs TRBV19 and TRBJ2-1; D is possibly TRBD2 (5 bases). Germline loops: CDR1 LNHDA, CDR2 SQIVND (reference sequence). The CDR3 runs to 13 residues. Trimming left V 5 bases short and J 8 bases short, with 13 bases between. The CDR3 nucleotides are TGTGCCAGTAGTTCCCAACAGCGGTATGAGCAGTTCTTC. Its translation is CASSSQQRYEQFF.

The V gene is TRBV30, the J gene TRBJ1-1; a possible D gene is TRBD1 (5 bases). Trimming removed 5 bases from V and 1 base from J, with 8 bases in between. In germline, CDR1 is GTSNPN, CDR2 SVGIG (reference sequence). There are 12 residues in the CDR3. DNA for the CDR3: TGTGCCTGGCATCAGGGGAACACTGAAGCTTTCTTT. Amino acids: CAWHQGNTEAFF.